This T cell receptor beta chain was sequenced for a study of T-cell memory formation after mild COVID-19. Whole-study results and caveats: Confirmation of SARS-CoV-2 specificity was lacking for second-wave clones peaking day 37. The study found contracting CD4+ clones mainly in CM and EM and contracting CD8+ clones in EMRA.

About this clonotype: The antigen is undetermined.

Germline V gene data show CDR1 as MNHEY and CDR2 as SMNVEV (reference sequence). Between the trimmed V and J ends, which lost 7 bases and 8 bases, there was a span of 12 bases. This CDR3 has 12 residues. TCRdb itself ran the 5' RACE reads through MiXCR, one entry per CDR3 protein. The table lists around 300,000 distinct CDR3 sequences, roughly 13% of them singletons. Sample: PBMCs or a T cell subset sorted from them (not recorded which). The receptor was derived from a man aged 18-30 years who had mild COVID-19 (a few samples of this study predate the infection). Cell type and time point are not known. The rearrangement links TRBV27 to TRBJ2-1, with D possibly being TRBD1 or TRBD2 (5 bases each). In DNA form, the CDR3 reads TGTGCCAGCAAGGAGAGGGACCATGAGCAGTTCTTC. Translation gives CASKERDHEQFF.